The 32 T cell receptor beta chains below all came from one sample that was sequenced in a study of OX40 agonist ivuxolimab in advanced cancers. The method was immunoSEQ multiplex PCR; TCRdb's version includes in-frame clones alone and lacks a portion of them. In the table there are tens of thousands of clones, roughly 84% of which are singletons. The sample was CD4+ or CD8+ T cells sorted from blood, taken in a trial of the OX40 agonist ivuxolimab. These TCRs come from an adult with an advanced solid tumor such as melanoma, head and neck, liver or kidney cancer.

The chain is built from TRBV19 and TRBJ2-1; tentative D call: TRBD2 (6 bases). There are 14 residues in the CDR3. Trimming left V 3 bases short and J 8 bases short, with 14 bases between. CDR1 is LNHDA and CDR2 is SQIVND in the germline V gene (reference sequence). The CDR3 sequence is CASSIPRGAHEQFF. In DNA form, the CDR3 reads TGTGCCAGTAGTATCCCCCGCGGGGCCCATGAGCAGTTCTTC. Full variable domain (remainder filled in from reference TRBV19 and TRBJ2-1): DGGITQSPKYLFRKEGQNVTLSCEQNLNHDAMYWYRQDPGQGLRLIYYSQIVNDFQKGDIAEGYSVSREKKESFPLTVTSAQKNPTAFYLCASSIPRGAHEQFFGPGTRLTVL.

This clone has a single count. The chain is built from TRBV19 and TRBJ1-6; 8 bases are shared with TRBD1. Germline V CDR1 and CDR2: LNHDA, SQIVND (reference sequence). The CDR3 is 13 amino acids. The trim removed 8 bases at V and 7 bases at J, leaving 4 bases unmatched. The CDR3 nucleotides are TGTGCCAGTGGCCGACAGGGGAATTCACCCCTCCACTTT. Translated, it gives CASGRQGNSPLHF.

The chain carries TRBV27 and TRBJ1-4, with D possibly being TRBD1 (6 bases). The germline V and J ends were trimmed by 3 bases and 4 bases, with 12 bases remaining between them. Germline V gene lookup returns CDR1 MNHEY and CDR2 SMNVEV (reference sequence). The CDR3 sequence is 15 residues long. The DNA of the CDR3 is TGTGCCAGCAGTTTGGGGTCCAGGGGTAATGAAAAACTGTTTTTT. Translating it yields CASSLGSRGNEKLFF.

The genes are TRBV5-1 and TRBJ2-5; 12 bases align to TRBD2. Trimming took 4 bases from V and 0 from J; bases not matched to a gene: 4. This CDR3 is built from 16 residues. Germline assignment: CDR1 SGHRS and CDR2 YFSETQ. CDR3 DNA: TGCGCCAGCAGCCTAACTAGCGGGGGGTACCAAGAGACCCAGTACTTC. Protein sequence: CASSLTSGGYQETQYF.

The J gene is TRBJ2-3, the V gene TRBV19; 7 bases line up with TRBD1. V lost 0 bases, J lost 8 bases, and 5 bases stayed unmatched. The CDR3 spans 14 residues. Germline CDR1 reads LNHDA; CDR2 reads SQIVND (reference sequence). CDR3 region: CASSIDLGGVTQYF. The CDR3 DNA follows: TGTGCCAGTAGTATAGATTTAGGGGGCGTTACGCAGTATTTT.

The chain links TRBV6-6 to TRBJ1-5; D unresolved. Trimming left V 8 bases short and J 3 bases short, with 8 bases between. The CDR3 contains 12 residues. Germline V lookup: CDR1 MNHNY, CDR2 SVGAGI (reference sequence). In DNA, the CDR3 is TGTGCCAGCCGGCAGGTCAATCAGCCCCAGCATTTT. Residues: CASRQVNQPQHF.

The chain carries TRBV30 and TRBJ1-2; D unclear. The germline V gene has CDR1 GTSNPN and CDR2 SVGIG (reference sequence). Deletions cut 0 bases from V and 11 bases from J, with 16 bases between. The CDR3 covers 13 residues. CDR3 region: CAWSVNHEAGYTF. The CDR3 coding sequence is TGTGCCTGGAGTGTAAATCACGAGGCCGGGTACACCTTC.

V is TRBV12-5 and J is TRBJ2-7; 7 bases align to TRBD1. Germline CDR1 LGHNT, CDR2 FRNRAP. CDR3 size: 17 residues. The trim removed 0 bases at V and 0 bases at J, leaving 8 bases unmatched. As DNA, the CDR3 is TGTGCTAGTGGTTTGGTACTTGGGACAGCAAGCTCCTACGAGCAGTACTTC. As protein: CASGLVLGTASSYEQYF. Full variable domain (remainder filled in from reference TRBV12-5 and TRBJ2-7): DARVTQTPRHKVTEMGQEVTMRCQPILGHNTVFWYRQTMMQGLELLAYFRNRAPLDDSGMPKDRFSAEMPDATLATLKIQPSEPRDSAVYFCASGLVLGTASSYEQYFGPGTRLTVT.

V and J are TRBV7-2 and TRBJ1-1, with D possibly TRBD1 on 6 matching bases. In germline, CDR1 is SGHTA, CDR2 FQGNSA. CDR3 size: 14 residues. V lost 1 base to trimming and J lost 4 bases, with 10 bases between them. CDR3 DNA: TGTGCCAGCAGCTTAGGGGGGCCCTCCACTGAAGCTTTCTTT. Translating it yields CASSLGGPSTEAFF. Full variable domain (outside the CDR3, taken from reference TRBV7-2 and TRBJ1-1): GAGVSQSPSNKVTEKGKDVELRCDPISGHTALYWYRQSLGQGLEFLIYFQGNSAPDKSGLPSDRFSAERTGGSVSTLTIQRTQQEDSAVYLCASSLGGPSTEAFFGQGTRLTVV.

The V call is TRBV21-1, the J call TRBJ2-5; TRBD1 reflects the table's D call only, with no check against the DNA. TRBV21-1 is flagged as a pseudogene. CDR3 length equals 17 residues. The CDR3 DNA is TGTGCCAGCAGCAAAGAGATCCTAGTAGGGGTCCAAGAGACCCAGTACTTC. This codes for CASSKEILVGVQETQYF.

The V call is TRBV5-1, the J call TRBJ1-1; D remains unclear. Trimming stripped 0 bases from V and 6 bases from J, with 6 bases between. From germline, CDR1 is SGHRS and CDR2 YFSETQ. The CDR3 spans 12 residues. CDR3 in amino acids: CASSLERAEAFF. In DNA form, the CDR3 reads TGCGCCAGCAGCTTGGAAAGGGCTGAAGCTTTCTTT.

The chain recombines TRBV6-6 with TRBJ1-2; D may be TRBD1 (5 bases). The CDR3 loop spans 15 amino acids. Trimming shortened V by 8 bases and J by 0 bases, and 16 bases separated the two germline ends. The germline CDR1 and CDR2 sequences are MNHNY and SVGAGI (reference sequence). CDR3 amino acids: CASYSNRPSNYGYTF. CDR3 DNA sequence: TGTGCCAGCTATAGTAACAGGCCGTCTAACTATGGCTACACCTTC.

The rearrangement joins TRBV2 to TRBJ2-5; 8 bases match TRBD1. With V trimmed by 6 bases and J by 4 bases, 4 bases remained unmatched. Germline V CDR1 and CDR2: SNHLY, FYNNEI. The CDR3 contains 13 residues. The CDR3 loop is CASSQGARETQYF. The CDR3 nucleotides read TGTGCCAGCAGCCAGGGGGCACGAGAGACCCAGTACTTC.

This clone was found many times. The chain combines TRBV6-5 with TRBJ1-4; TRBD1 aligns across 7 bases. The V and J ends lost 6 bases and 5 bases, in that order; junction bases with no gene match: 3. This CDR3 is 13 amino acids long. The germline gives CDR1 MNHEY, CDR2 SVGAGI. CDR3 sequence: CASRGTANEKLFF. The CDR3 DNA reads TGTGCCAGCAGGGGGACAGCAAATGAAAAACTGTTTTTT.

The chain combines TRBV19 with TRBJ1-4, with no clear D. Trimming removed 6 bases from V and 5 bases from J, with 10 bases in between. CDR3 length: 13 residues. Germline values: CDR1 LNHDA, CDR2 SQIVND (reference sequence). The CDR3 protein is CASRDGENEKLFF. For the CDR3, the DNA is TGTGCCAGTAGGGACGGCGAAAATGAAAAACTGTTTTTT.

This clone was observed a single time. V gene TRBV18 combines with J gene TRBJ2-5, with no clear D. Germline V gene data show CDR1 as KGHSH and CDR2 as LQKENI. The CDR3 covers 13 residues. V was pared by 2 bases and J by 0 bases, with 4 bases between. The CDR3 DNA reads as TGTGCCAGCTCACCATCTTACCAAGAGACCCAGTACTTC. This encodes CASSPSYQETQYF.

The V call is TRBV18, the J call TRBJ2-7, with D perhaps matching TRBD1 (5 bases). The CDR3 is 15 residues long. V was shortened by 2 bases and J by 6 bases, with 17 bases between the two germline ends. Germline CDR1 is KGHSH and CDR2 is LQKENI. The CDR3 DNA reads as TGTGCCAGCTCACCAATCGCAGGGAAGGGATCCGAGCAGTACTTC. This gives the protein CASSPIAGKGSEQYF.

The chain carries TRBV18 and TRBJ1-2; possible D gene TRBD1, 6 bases. V was shortened by 3 bases and J by 2 bases, with 13 bases between the two germline ends. CDR1 is KGHSH, CDR2 LQKENI, per germline. The CDR3 runs 15 residues. The chain's CDR3 is CASSPSPDRNYGYTF. DNA of the CDR3: TGTGCCAGCTCACCCAGCCCGGACAGAAACTATGGCTACACCTTC.

This rearrangement joins TRBV15 to TRBJ2-3, with no clear D. The CDR3 consists of 15 residues. Germline V gene data show CDR1 as LNHNV and CDR2 as YYDKDF (reference sequence). V lost 1 base and J 4 bases, leaving 12 bases between the germline ends. CDR3 region: CATSRATFLADTQYF. Written as DNA, the CDR3 is TGTGCCACCAGCAGAGCTACTTTCCTAGCAGATACGCAGTATTTT.

The chain is built from TRBV9 and TRBJ2-3; D call uncertain. Germline V gives CDR1 SGDLS, CDR2 YYNGEE. This CDR3 has 14 residues. V was trimmed by 0 bases and J by 2 bases, leaving 7 bases between them. The CDR3 reads CASSVEGFTDTQYF. The CDR3 nucleotides read TGTGCCAGCAGCGTAGAAGGGTTCACAGATACGCAGTATTTT.

This clone was recorded only once. The chain couples TRBV9 to TRBJ2-3; D remains ambiguous. The V gene's germline CDR1 is SGDLS and CDR2 YYNGEE. The CDR3 spans 15 residues. V lost 0 bases and J lost 2, with 10 bases in between. The CDR3 is CASSVEIDPTDTQYF. CDR3 coding DNA: TGTGCCAGCAGCGTAGAGATAGATCCCACAGATACGCAGTATTTT.

As for this clone: Other nucleotide sequences in the sample specify the same CDR3. V gene TRBV30 combines with J gene TRBJ2-5; 9 nucleotides line up with TRBD1. Looked up from germline, CDR1 is GTSNPN and CDR2 is SVGIG (reference sequence). The CDR3 consists of 14 residues. With 0 bases clipped from V and 7 bases from J, the junction kept 6 bases outside the gene matches. CDR3 sequence (DNA): TGTGCCTGGAGTGTACTGCCGACAGGGGGGACCCAGTACTTC. This translates into CAWSVLPTGGTQYF.

This sequence joins TRBV5-5 and TRBJ1-1, with D unclear. The V end lost 2 bases, the J end lost 4 bases, and 9 bases lay between the germline ends. This CDR3 region has 13 residues. Germline CDR1 and CDR2: SGHKS and YYEKEE (reference sequence). CDR3 coding DNA: TGTGCCAGCAGCTTTGGGCCGGCCACTGAAGCTTTCTTT. Translated: CASSFGPATEAFF.

V gene TRBV9 combines with J gene TRBJ2-7; tentatively, D is TRBD1 (6 bases). With 4 bases removed from V and 2 bases from J, the gap between germline ends came to 16 bases. This CDR3 is 15 amino acids long. Germline loops: CDR1 SGDLS, CDR2 YYNGEE. This chain's CDR3 is CASSPNLGQTYEQYF. The CDR3 DNA reads as TGTGCCAGCAGCCCGAACCTAGGACAGACCTACGAGCAGTACTTC.

A few counts support this clone. This chain links TRBV7-2 with TRBJ2-7, with D perhaps matching TRBD1 (7 bases). Germline V lookup: CDR1 SGHTA, CDR2 FQGNSA. The CDR3 has 14 residues. V was cut by 4 bases and J by 0 bases, with 10 bases left in between. The CDR3 spells CASSWRDSSYEQYF. The CDR3 nucleotides are TGTGCCAGCAGCTGGCGGGACAGCTCCTACGAGCAGTACTTC.

This rearrangement joins TRBV20-1 to TRBJ1-1, with D uncertain. V lost 0 bases and J lost 11, with 10 bases in between. Germline loops: CDR1 DFQATT, CDR2 SNEGSKA (reference sequence). The CDR3 is made up of 11 amino acids. In DNA, the CDR3 is TGCAGTGCTAGAGATCCGCCTGGGGCTTTCTTT. This codes for CSARDPPGAFF.

The chain has TRBV15 and TRBJ1-3, with 9 bases identical to TRBD1. Germline CDR1 and CDR2: LNHNV and YYDKDF (reference sequence). This CDR3 region has 15 residues. The junction had 0 bases not matched to a gene; V was cut back by 1 base and J by 2 bases. This CDR3 is CATSRGQGAGNTIYF. The CDR3, as DNA: TGTGCCACCAGCAGAGGACAGGGGGCTGGAAACACCATATATTTT.

In this sample, this clone turned up a few times. The gene calls are TRBV19 and TRBJ1-5, with D possibly matching TRBD1 (6 bases). This CDR3 is 13 amino acids long. V dropped 6 bases and J dropped 3 bases, with 9 bases sitting between them. CDR1 and CDR2 from the germline V gene are LNHDA and SQIVND (reference sequence). The CDR3 region is CASRRTVNQPQHF. CDR3 DNA: TGTGCCAGTAGGAGGACAGTCAATCAGCCCCAGCATTTT.

The rearrangement joins TRBV27 to TRBJ1-4, with 9 nucleotides matching TRBD1. CDR1 and CDR2 (germline): MNHEY, SMNVEV (reference sequence). J gave up 5 bases and V 4 bases, and 5 bases lay outside the gene matches. The CDR3 is 15 amino acids. The CDR3 here is CASSSLGTGNEKLFF. CDR3 DNA sequence: TGTGCCAGCAGTTCCCTTGGGACAGGGAATGAAAAACTGTTTTTT.

The rearrangement joins TRBV11-2 to TRBJ2-1, with 9 bases identical to TRBD2. This CDR3 spans 13 amino acids. Trimming removed 4 bases from V and 7 bases from J; junction bases left unmatched: 2. CDR1 is SGHAT and CDR2 is FQNNGV in the germline V gene. In nucleotides, the CDR3 is TGTGCCAGCAGCTCGGGACTAGCAAATGAGCAGTTCTTC. Encoded protein: CASSSGLANEQFF.

This sequence joins TRBV10-3 and TRBJ1-1, with D hard to call. Germline V gene lookup returns CDR1 ENHRY and CDR2 SYGVKD. The CDR3 length is 12 residues. The ends were cut back, 6 bases at V and 5 bases at J, with 10 bases in the middle. Here the CDR3 DNA reads TGTGCCATCAGGTCGGGAGGAACTGAAGCTTTCTTT. This translates into CAIRSGGTEAFF.

This chain uses TRBV2 with TRBJ1-4, with TRBD1 as a possible D gene (6 bases). Trimming cost V 4 bases and J 8 bases, with 14 bases left between them. This CDR3 has 14 residues. Per the germline V gene, CDR1 is SNHLY and CDR2 is FYNNEI. This CDR3 reads CASSARGGGEKLFF. CDR3 sequence (DNA): TGTGCCAGCAGTGCAAGGGGGGGCGGCGAAAAACTGTTTTTT.